Shown below are 10 T cell receptor beta chains from a single sample sequenced in a study of beta chain features in type 1 diabetes. Expressed TCRB transcripts were sequenced because the isolated RNA had all been reverse transcribed beforehand. The method was immunoSEQ multiplex PCR; TCRdb's version includes in-frame clones alone and lacks a portion of them. Here the sample spans fewer than 200,000 clones, around 8% being singletons. Sample: central memory CD4+ T cells from blood. Every receptor here comes from a man aged 18-30 years in good health.

In this sample, this clone turned up many times. The chain combines TRBV7-9 with TRBJ2-1, with TRBD2 identical over 10 bases. There are 16 residues in the CDR3. Germline-derived CDR1 and CDR2 are SEHNR and FQNEAQ (reference sequence). V lost 4 bases, J lost 1 base, and 4 bases stayed unmatched. The CDR3 nucleotides read TGTGCCAGCAGCTCCGGACTAGCGGTATCCTACAATGAGCAGTTCTTC. Encoded protein: CASSSGLAVSYNEQFF.

This clone was observed many times. CDR3: CASSVGNPGGQPQHF. DNA of the CDR3: TGTGCCAGTAGTGTGGGGAACCCCGGCGGGCAGCCCCAGCATTTT. This sequence joins TRBV19 and TRBJ1-5; the D is unclear. V was clipped by 5 bases and J by 7 bases, with 18 bases between them. This CDR3 comprises 15 residues. CDR1 LNHDA and CDR2 SQIVND come from the germline V gene (reference sequence).

This clone was recorded a few times. This chain uses TRBV30 with TRBJ2-3; 8 nucleotides match TRBD2. CDR3 size: 14 residues. The V gene end was trimmed by 7 bases and the J gene end by 3 bases; junction bases not matched to a gene: 9. Germline V gene lookup returns CDR1 GTSNPN and CDR2 SVGIG (reference sequence). The chain's CDR3 is CASPVGGRTDTQYF. CDR3 nucleotide sequence: TGTGCCTCCCCCGTGGGCGGGAGGACAGATACGCAGTATTTT.

The sample holds a few counts of this clone. J is TRBJ1-5 and V is TRBV6-6, with D possibly being TRBD1 (5 bases). CDR1 MNHNY and CDR2 SVGAGI come from the germline V gene (reference sequence). The CDR3 spans 15 residues. The ends were cut back, 0 bases at V and 1 base at J, with 7 bases in the middle. In DNA, the CDR3 is TGTGCCAGCAGTTACTCGCGGGGGAGCAATCAGCCCCAGCATTTT. Amino acid sequence: CASSYSRGSNQPQHF.

The gene calls are TRBV7-9 and TRBJ2-5, with TRBD2 matching 9 bases. Germline values: CDR1 SEHNR, CDR2 FQNEAQ (reference sequence). The CDR3 length is 18 residues. The V segment lost 1 base and the J segment 3 bases; nucleotides outside the gene matches: 12. The CDR3 loop is CASSLDLAGGPREETQYF. The CDR3 nucleotides read TGTGCCAGCAGCTTAGATCTGGCGGGAGGGCCTCGGGAAGAGACCCAGTACTTC.

This clone showed up many times. V and J are TRBV7-9 and TRBJ2-6; a weak D match, TRBD1 (6 bases). Trimming removed 5 bases at V and 4 bases at J, with 12 bases between. The germline V gene encodes CDR1 SEHNR and CDR2 FQNEAQ (reference sequence). This CDR3 has 15 amino acids. In nucleotides, the CDR3 is TGTGCCAGCAGCCGTGGGACATCGGGGGCCAACGTCCTGACTTTC. Protein product: CASSRGTSGANVLTF. Together with reference TRBV7-9 and TRBJ2-6, the CDR3 gives the full variable domain: DTGVSQNPRHKITKRGQNVTFRCDPISEHNRLYWYRQTLGQGPEFLTYFQNEAQLEKSRLLSDRFSAERPKGSFSTLEIQRTEQGDSAMYLCASSRGTSGANVLTFGAGSRLTVL.

This clone occurred a few times. The J gene is TRBJ2-7, the V gene TRBV7-6; possible D gene TRBD2, 6 bases. CDR3 length: 15 residues. CDR1 and CDR2 (germline): SGHVS, FNYEAQ. The V end was cut by 4 bases, the J end by 2 bases, with 15 bases between. The CDR3 region has the DNA TGTGCCAGCAGCTCAGCCTTAGCGGCGGCCTACGAGCAGTACTTC. This translates into CASSSALAAAYEQYF.

This clone was picked up a small number of times. The rearrangement links TRBV4-1 to TRBJ1-6; the D is unclear. V was trimmed by 1 base and J by 7 bases, leaving 14 bases between them. Germline V gene lookup returns CDR1 MGHRA and CDR2 YSYEKL. The CDR3 covers 16 residues. CDR3 nucleotide sequence: TGCGCCAGCAGCCAAGCCACCGGACTGTCGAATTCACCCCTCCACTTT. It is translated as CASSQATGLSNSPLHF.

The chain employs TRBV4-1 and TRBJ1-5, with D possibly TRBD1 on 5 matching bases. The CDR3 spans 15 residues. Germline lookup yields CDR1 MGHRA and CDR2 YSYEKL. V was shortened by 1 base and J by 7 bases, with 14 bases between the two germline ends. CDR3 DNA: TGCGCCAGCAGCCAAGGGGGCCCTAGTCGCCAGCCCCAGCATTTT. The encoded protein is CASSQGGPSRQPQHF.

This clone was seen more than once but under ten times. The chain joins TRBV18 to TRBJ2-7, with 9 bases that match TRBD1. V lost 5 bases to trimming and J lost 6 bases; unmatched junction nucleotides: 2. The CDR3 is 12 amino acids. Germline CDR1 is KGHSH and CDR2 is LQKENI. CDR3: CASSTDRGEQYF. CDR3 DNA sequence: TGTGCCAGCTCAACGGACAGGGGCGAGCAGTACTTC.